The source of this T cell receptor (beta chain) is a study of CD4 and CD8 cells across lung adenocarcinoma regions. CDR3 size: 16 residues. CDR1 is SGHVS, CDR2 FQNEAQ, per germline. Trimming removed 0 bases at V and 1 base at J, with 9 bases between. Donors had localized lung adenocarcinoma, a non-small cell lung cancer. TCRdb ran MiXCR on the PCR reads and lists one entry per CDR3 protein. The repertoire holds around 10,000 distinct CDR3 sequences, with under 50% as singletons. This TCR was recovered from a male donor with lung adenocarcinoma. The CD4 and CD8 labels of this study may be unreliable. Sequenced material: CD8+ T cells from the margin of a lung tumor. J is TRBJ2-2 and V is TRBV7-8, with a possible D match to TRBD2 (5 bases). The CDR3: CASSLAEGRNTGELFF. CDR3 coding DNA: TGTGCCAGCAGCTTAGCTGAGGGTCGGAACACCGGGGAGCTGTTTTTT.